This T cell receptor beta chain came from a study of T cell changes during pregnancy in multiple sclerosis. Germline loops: CDR1 SGDLS, CDR2 YYNGEE. This CDR3 is 16 amino acids long. J lost 8 bases, V lost 4 bases, and 12 bases had no gene match. Sequenced by immunoSEQ multiplex PCR; TCRdb stores in-frame clones only, minus some. The sample shows 66,000 or so clones, over 80% of them seen only once. This clone was counted once. The chain uses TRBV9 and TRBJ2-4, with 10 bases fitting TRBD1. Specimen: peripheral blood, collected in the first trimester of pregnancy. The receptor was derived from a female donor in good health, enrolled as a control in a pregnancy study. This CDR3 is CASSSRGDRGLDIQYF. CDR3 in DNA: TGTGCCAGCAGCTCCCGGGGGGACAGGGGATTGGACATTCAGTACTTC.